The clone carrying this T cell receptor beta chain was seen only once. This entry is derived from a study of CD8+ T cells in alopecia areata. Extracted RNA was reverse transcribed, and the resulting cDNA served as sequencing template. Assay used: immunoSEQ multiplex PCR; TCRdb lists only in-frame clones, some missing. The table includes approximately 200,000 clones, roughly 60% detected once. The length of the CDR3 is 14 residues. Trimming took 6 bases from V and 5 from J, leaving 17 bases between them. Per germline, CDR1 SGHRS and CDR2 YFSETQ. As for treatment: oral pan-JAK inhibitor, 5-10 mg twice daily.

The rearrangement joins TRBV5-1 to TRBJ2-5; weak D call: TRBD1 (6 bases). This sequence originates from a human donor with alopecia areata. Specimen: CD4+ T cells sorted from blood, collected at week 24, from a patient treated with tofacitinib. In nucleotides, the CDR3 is TGCGCCAGCAAATGGGGGCATGGGCAGGAGACCCAGTACTTC. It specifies CASKWGHGQETQYF.